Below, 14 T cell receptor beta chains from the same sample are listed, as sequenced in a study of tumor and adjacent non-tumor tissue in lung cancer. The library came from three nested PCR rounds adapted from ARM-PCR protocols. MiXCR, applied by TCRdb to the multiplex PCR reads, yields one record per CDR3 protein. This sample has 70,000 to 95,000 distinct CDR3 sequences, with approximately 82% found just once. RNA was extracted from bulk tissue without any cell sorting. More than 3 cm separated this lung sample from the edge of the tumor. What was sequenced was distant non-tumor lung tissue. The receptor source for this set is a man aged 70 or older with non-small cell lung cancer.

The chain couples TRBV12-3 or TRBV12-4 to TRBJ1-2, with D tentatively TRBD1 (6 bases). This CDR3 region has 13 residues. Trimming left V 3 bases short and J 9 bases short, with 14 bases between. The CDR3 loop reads CASSFPRGYCYTF. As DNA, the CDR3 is TGTGCCAGCAGTTTTCCCAGGGGATATTGCTACACCTTC.

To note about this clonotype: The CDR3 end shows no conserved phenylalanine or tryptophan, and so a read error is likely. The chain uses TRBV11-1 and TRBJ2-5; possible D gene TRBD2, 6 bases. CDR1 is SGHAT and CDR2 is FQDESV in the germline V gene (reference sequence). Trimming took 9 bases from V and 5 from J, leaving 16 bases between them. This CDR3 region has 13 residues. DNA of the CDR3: TGTGCCAGTGCGTCGGGGGTTTCGGAGACCCAGTACTTA. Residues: CASASGVSETQYL.

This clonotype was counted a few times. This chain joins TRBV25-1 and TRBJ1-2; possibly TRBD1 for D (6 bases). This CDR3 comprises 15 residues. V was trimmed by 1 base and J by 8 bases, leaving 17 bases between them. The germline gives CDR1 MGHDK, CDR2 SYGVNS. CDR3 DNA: TGTGCCAGCAGTGAATCCTGGGGGCTCGCGCGGGGCTACACCTTC. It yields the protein CASSESWGLARGYTF.

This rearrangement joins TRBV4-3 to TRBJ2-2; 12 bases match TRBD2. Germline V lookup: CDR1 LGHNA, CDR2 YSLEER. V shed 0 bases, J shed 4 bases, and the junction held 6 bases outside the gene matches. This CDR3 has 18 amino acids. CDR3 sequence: CASSQDLVTSGSTGELFF. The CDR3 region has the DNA TGCGCCAGCAGCCAAGATCTAGTGACTAGCGGGAGCACCGGGGAGCTGTTTTTT.

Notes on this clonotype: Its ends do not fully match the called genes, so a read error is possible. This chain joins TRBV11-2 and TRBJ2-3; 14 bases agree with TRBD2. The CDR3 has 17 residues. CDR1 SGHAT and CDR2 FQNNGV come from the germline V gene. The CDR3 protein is CASSPRLAGGYRVTQYF. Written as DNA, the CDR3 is TGTGCTAGCAGCCCTAGACTAGCGGGGGGGTATCGAGTTACGCAGTATTTT. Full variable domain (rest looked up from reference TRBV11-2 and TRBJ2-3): EAGVAQSPRYKIIEKRQSVAFWCNPISGHATLYWYQQILGQGPKLLIQFQNNGVVDDSQLPKDRFSAERLKGVDSTLKIQPAKLEDSAVYLCASSPRLAGGYRVTQYFGPGTRLTVL.

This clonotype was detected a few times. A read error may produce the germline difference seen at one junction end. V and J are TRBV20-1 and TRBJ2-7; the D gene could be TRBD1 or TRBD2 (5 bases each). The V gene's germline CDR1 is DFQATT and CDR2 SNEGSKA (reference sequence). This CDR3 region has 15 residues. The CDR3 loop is CSVREGVVGTYEQYF. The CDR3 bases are TGCAGTGTTAGAGAAGGAGTAGTGGGGACCTACGAGCAATACTTC.

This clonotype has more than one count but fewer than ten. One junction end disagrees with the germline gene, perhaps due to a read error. Here the CDR3 DNA reads TGTGCCAGCAGCGACAGGGTTCAGCCTCAGCAATTT. It codes for CASSDRVQPQQF. The rearrangement joins TRBV12-3 or TRBV12-4 to TRBJ1-5; 7 nucleotides align to TRBD1. This CDR3 contains 12 residues.

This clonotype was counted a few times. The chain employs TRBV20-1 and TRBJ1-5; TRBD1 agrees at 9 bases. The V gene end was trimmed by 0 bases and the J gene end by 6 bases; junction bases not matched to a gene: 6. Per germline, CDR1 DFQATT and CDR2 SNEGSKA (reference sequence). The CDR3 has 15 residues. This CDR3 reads CSARETGGAGQPQHF. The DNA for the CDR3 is TGCAGTGCTAGAGAAACAGGGGGCGCGGGTCAGCCCCAGCATTTT.

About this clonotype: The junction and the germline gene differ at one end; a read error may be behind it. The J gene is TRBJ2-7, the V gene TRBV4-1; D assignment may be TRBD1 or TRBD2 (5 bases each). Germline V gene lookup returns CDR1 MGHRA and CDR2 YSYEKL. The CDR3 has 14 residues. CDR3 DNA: TGCGCAAGCAGCCAAGCACGGGACGGTAACGTGCAGTACTTC. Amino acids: CASSQARDGNVQYF.

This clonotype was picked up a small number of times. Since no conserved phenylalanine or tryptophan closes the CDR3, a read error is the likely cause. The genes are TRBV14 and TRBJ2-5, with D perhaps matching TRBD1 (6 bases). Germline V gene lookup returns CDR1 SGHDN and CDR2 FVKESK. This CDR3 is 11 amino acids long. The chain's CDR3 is CASSQAGTQYL. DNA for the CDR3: TGTGCCAGTAGCCAAGCAGGGACACAGTACCTC.

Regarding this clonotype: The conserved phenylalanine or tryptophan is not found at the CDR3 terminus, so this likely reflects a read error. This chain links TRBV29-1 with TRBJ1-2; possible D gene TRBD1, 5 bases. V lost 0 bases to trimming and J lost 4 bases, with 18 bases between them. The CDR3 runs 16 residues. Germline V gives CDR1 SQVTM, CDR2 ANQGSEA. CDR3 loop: CSVEDCDADSPYGYTL. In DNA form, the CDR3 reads TGCAGCGTTGAAGACTGCGATGCTGACAGTCCCTATGGCTACACCTTA.

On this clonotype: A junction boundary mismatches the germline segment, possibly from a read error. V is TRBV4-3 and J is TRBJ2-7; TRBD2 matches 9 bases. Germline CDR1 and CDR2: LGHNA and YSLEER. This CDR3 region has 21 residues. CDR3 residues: CASGQARNSKGLAGDSYEQYF. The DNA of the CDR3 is TGCGCCAGCGGCCAAGCCCGTAACTCAAAAGGATTAGCGGGAGACTCCTACGAGCAGTACTTC.

The CDR3 DNA reads TGTGCCAGCAATAAGAGGGGACATGAAAAACTGTTTTTT. This sequence encodes CASNKRGHEKLFF. The chain couples TRBV11-3 to TRBJ1-4, with a weak D call TRBD1 (5 bases). The CDR3 consists of 13 residues. V gave up 7 bases and J gave up 6 bases, with 12 bases separating them. Germline V CDR1 and CDR2: SGHNT, YENEEA.

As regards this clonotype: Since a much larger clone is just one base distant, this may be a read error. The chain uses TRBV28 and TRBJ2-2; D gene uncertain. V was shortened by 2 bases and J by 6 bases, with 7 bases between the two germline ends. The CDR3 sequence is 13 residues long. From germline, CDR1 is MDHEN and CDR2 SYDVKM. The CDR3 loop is CASSLIYAGELFF. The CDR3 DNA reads TGTGCCAGCAGTTTAATCTATGCCGGGGAGCTGTTTTTT.